This T cell receptor (beta chain) comes out of a study of cytomegalovirus exposure and HLA in healthy donors. Study-wide points: TCR beta sequences reportedly predicted most subjects' HLA-A and HLA-B alleles accurately.

The V segment lost 5 bases and the J segment 3 bases; nucleotides outside the gene matches: 3. Looked up from germline, CDR1 is SGHVS and CDR2 is FQNEAQ. CDR3 size: 14 residues. As for this clone: Its target is not known. Other DNA sequences of this sample code for an identical CDR3.

It was with 60 Vbeta and 13 Jbeta primers that the PCR ran. TCRdb keeps only in-frame clones here, not all; method: immunoSEQ multiplex PCR. The sample contains 99,000 or so clones, 78% of which appear only once. Input material: PBMCs. This TCR was recovered from a male donor in good health and CMV-seronegative. The chain has TRBV7-8 and TRBJ2-7; 11 bases are a match to TRBD2. The CDR3 DNA reads TGTGCCAGCAGCCTCCTAGCGGGAGGCTACGAGCAGTACTTC. This translates into CASSLLAGGYEQYF.